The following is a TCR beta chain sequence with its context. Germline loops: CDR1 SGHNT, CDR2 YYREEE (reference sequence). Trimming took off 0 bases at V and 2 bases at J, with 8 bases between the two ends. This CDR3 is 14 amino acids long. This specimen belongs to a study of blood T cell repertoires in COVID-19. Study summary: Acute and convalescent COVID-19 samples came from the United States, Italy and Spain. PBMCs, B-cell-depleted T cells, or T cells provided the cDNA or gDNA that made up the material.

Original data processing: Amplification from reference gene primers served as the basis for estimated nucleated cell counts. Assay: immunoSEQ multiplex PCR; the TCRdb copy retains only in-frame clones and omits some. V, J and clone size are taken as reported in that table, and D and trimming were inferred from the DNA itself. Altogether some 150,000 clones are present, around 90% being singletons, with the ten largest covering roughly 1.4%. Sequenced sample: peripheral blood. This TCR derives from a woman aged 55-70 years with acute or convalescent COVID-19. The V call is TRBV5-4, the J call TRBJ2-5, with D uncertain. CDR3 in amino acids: CASSLGLEQETQYF. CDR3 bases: TGTGCCAGCAGCTTGGGACTGGAACAAGAGACCCAGTACTTC.